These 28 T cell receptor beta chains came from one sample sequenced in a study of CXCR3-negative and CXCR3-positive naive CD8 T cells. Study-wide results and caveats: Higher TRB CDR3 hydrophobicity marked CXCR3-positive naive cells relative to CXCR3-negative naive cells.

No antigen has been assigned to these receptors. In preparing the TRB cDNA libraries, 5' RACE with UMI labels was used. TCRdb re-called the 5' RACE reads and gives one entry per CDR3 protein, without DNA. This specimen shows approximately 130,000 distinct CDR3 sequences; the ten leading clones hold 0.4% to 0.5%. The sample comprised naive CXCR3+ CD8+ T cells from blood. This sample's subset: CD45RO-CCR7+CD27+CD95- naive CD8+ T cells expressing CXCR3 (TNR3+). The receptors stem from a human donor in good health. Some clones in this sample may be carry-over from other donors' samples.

CDR3 sequence: CASSLSEAGPDSGANVLTF. V usage is TRBV27 and J usage is TRBJ2-6. This CDR3 is built from 19 residues. CDR1 and CDR2 from the germline V gene are MNHEY and SMNVEV (reference sequence).

CDR3 in amino acids: CSAIQGGNTEAFF. The V and J genes are TRBV29-1 and TRBJ1-1; the TRBD1 assignment by TCRdb is unverifiable without DNA. Per germline, CDR1 SQVTM and CDR2 ANQGSEA. The CDR3 is 13 residues long. Together with reference TRBV29-1 and TRBJ1-1, the CDR3 gives the full variable domain: SAVISQKPSRDICQRGTSLTIQCQVDSQVTMMFWYRQQPGQSLTLIATANQGSEATYESGFVIDKFPISRPNLTFSTLTVSNMSPEDSSIYLCSAIQGGNTEAFFGQGTRLTVV.

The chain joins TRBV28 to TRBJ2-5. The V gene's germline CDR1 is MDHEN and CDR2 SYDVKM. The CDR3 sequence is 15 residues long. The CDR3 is CASSFISGDRETQYF. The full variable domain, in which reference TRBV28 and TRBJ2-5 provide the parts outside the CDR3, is DVKVTQSSRYLVKRTGEKVFLECVQDMDHENMFWYRQDPGLGLRLIYFSYDVKMKEKGDIPEGYSVSREKKERFSLILESASTNQTSMYLCASSFISGDRETQYFGPGTRLLVL.

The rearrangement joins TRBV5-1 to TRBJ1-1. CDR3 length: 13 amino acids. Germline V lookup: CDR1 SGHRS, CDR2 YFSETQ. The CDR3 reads CASSLAIRYEAFF.

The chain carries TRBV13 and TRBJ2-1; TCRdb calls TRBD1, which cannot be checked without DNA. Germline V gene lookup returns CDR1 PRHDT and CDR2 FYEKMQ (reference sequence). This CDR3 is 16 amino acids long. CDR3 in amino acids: CASSLPGLSSYNEQFF.

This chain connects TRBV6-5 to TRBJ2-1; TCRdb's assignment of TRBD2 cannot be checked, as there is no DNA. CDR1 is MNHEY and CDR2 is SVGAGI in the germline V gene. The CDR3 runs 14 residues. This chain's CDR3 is CASHQGLAIGEQFF.

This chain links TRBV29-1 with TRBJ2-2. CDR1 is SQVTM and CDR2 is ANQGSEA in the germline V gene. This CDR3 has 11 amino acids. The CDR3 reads CSVLFRGELFF.

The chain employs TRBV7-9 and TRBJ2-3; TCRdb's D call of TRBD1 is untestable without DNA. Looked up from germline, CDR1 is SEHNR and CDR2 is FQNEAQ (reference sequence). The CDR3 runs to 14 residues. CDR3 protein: CASRPRGETDTQYF.

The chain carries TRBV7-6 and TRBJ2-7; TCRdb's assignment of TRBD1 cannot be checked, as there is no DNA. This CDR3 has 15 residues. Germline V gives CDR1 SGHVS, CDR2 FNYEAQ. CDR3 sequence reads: CASSSPGQGSNEQYF.

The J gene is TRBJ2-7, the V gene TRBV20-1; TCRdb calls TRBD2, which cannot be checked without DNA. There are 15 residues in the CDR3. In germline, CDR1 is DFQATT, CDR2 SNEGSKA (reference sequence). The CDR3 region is CSARPASGRIYEQYF.

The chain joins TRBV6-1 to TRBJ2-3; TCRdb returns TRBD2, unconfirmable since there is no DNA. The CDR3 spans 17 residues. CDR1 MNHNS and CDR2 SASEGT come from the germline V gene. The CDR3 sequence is CASSEREEGRSTDTQYF.

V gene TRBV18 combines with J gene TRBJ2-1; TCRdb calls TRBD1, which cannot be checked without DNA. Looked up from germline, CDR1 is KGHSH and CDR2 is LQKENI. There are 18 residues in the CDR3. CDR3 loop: CASSETLTTGQVYNEQFF.

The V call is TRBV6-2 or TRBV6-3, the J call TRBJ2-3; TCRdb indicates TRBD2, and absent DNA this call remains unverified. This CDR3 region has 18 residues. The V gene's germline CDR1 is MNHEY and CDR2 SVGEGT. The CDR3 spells CASSSPPGVVGDTDTQYF.

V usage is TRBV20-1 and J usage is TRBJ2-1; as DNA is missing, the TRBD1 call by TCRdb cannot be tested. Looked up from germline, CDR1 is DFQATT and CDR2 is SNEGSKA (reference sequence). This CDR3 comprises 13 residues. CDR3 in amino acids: CSLRDRGLYEQFF.

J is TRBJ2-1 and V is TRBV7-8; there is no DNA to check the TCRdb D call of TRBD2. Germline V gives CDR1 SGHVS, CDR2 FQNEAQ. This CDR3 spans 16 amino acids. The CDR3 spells CASSLAVASGWGWQFF.

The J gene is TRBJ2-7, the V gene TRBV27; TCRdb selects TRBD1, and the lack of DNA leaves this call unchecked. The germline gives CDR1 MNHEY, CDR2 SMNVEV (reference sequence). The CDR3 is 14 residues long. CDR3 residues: CANSWGTGSYEQYF.

The CDR3 spells CASSEGLAGGTKQFF. V and J are TRBV25-1 and TRBJ2-1; TCRdb gives TRBD2 as the D gene, but with no DNA this cannot be confirmed. Germline V gives CDR1 MGHDK, CDR2 SYGVNS. This CDR3 contains 15 residues. The variable domain in full, with the rest retrieved from reference TRBV25-1 and TRBJ2-1, is EADIYQTPRYLVIGTGKKITLECSQTMGHDKMYWYQQDPGMELHLIHYSYGVNSTEKGDLSSESTVSRIRTEHFPLTLESARPSHTSQYLCASSEGLAGGTKQFFGPGTRLTVL.

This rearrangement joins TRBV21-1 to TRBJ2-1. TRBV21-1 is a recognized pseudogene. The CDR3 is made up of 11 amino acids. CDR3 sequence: CASRSRNEQFF.

The chain's CDR3 is CASSLVGAHGELFF. The J gene is TRBJ2-2, the V gene TRBV7-6; TCRdb indicates TRBD1, and absent DNA this call remains unverified. This CDR3 is 14 amino acids long. Germline V gene lookup returns CDR1 SGHVS and CDR2 FNYEAQ.

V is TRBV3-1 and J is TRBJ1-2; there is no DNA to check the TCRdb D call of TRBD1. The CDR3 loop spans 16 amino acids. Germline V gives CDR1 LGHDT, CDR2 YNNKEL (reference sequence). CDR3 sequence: CASSRATTETNYGYTF.

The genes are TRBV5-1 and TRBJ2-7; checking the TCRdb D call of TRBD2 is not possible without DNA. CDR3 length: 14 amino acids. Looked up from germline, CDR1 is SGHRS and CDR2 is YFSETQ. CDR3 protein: CASSLAGGRYEQYF.

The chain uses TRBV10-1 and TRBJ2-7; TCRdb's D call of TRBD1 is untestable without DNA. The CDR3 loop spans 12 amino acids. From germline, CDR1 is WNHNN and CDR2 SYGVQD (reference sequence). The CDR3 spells CASSFDRREQYF.

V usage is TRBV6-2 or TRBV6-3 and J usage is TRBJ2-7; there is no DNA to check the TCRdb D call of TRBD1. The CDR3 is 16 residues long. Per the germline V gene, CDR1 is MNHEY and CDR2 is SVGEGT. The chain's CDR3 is CASSYRPGEGSYEQYF.

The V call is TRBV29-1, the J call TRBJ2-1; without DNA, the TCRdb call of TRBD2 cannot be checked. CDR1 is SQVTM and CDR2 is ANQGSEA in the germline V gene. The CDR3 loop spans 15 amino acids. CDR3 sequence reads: CSVAGTSGSFNEQFF.

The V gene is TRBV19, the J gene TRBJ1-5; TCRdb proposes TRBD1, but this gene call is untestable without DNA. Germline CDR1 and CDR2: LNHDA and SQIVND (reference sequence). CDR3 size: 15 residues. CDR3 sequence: CASSILGGSNQPQHF.

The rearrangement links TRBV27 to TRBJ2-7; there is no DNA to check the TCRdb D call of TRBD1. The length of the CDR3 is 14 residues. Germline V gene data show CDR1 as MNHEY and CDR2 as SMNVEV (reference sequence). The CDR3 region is CASSSQQGAHEQYF.

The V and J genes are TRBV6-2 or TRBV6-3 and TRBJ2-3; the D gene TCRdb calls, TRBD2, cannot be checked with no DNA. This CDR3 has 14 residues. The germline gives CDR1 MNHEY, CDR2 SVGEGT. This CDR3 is CASSYSGSADTQYF.

The CDR3 sequence is CASSPEAGEWYNEQFF. The chain carries TRBV7-6 and TRBJ2-1; TCRdb lists TRBD2, though no DNA is available to test this call. Germline values: CDR1 SGHVS, CDR2 FNYEAQ. This CDR3 has 16 residues.